Listed below are T cell receptor beta chains from one sample, sequenced in a study of T cell responses to AZD1222 COVID-19 vaccine. Using immunoSEQ multiplex PCR, the repertoire was profiled, and TCRdb retains in-frame clones only, with some absent. The data hold approximately 150,000 clones, with 90% observed a single time. The sequenced sample was peripheral blood, obtained 28 days after the second AZD1222 dose. The receptors stem from an adult who received the AZD1222 COVID-19 vaccine. The CDR3 runs from the conserved cysteine through the conserved F or W. Fields, in order: D gene, V gene, clone size, J gene, CDR3 DNA, CDR3 protein. The D gene is left open where the match is weak. Clone size is shown for a subset of rows, as once, few, many or a class of expanded clone.

TRBD1	TRBV7-9	.	TRBJ1-4	TGTGCCAGCAGCTTGGGCAGGGGGCTCGGTAATGAAAAACTGTTTTTT	CASSLGRGLGNEKLFF
.	TRBV28	.	TRBJ1-2	TGTGCCAGCAGTTTACTAGCGGTGGGACTTCAATATGGCTACACCTTC	CASSLLAVGLQYGYTF
.	TRBV28	.	TRBJ1-3	TGTGCCAGCAGTGAGGGACCTCGTGCCATATATTTT	CASSEGPRAIYF
.	TRBV7-9	.	TRBJ2-1	TGTGCCAGCAGCTCCGCCAGGGGCGCGAGGAAGTTCTTC	CASSSARGARKFF
.	TRBV7-9	.	TRBJ1-6	TGTGCCAGCAGCCTACAGGATTCACCCCTCCACTTT	CASSLQDSPLHF
.	TRBV5-6	once	TRBJ2-1	TGTGCCAGCAGCATTGGCCGAGCTAATGAGCAGTTCTTC	CASSIGRANEQFF
TRBD1	TRBV7-2	.	TRBJ1-2	TGTGCCAGCAGCCCCTGGACAGGGGCGGACTATGGCTACACCTTC	CASSPWTGADYGYTF
.	TRBV28	.	TRBJ1-2	TGTGCCAGCAGTTTGTCAGGGCCCTATGGCTACACCTTC	CASSLSGPYGYTF
.	TRBV28	.	TRBJ1-6	TGTGCCAGCAATGGGGCGGGGGCCAGAGAAACTAATTCACCCCTCCACTTT	CASNGAGARETNSPLHF
.	TRBV5-1	.	TRBJ2-1	TGCGCCAGCAGCTTGGGGCCCCCAAAAAATGAGCAGTTCTTC	CASSLGPPKNEQFF
TRBD1	TRBV2	.	TRBJ2-2	TGTGCCAGCAGTGAACCGACAGGGGGATCCACCGGGGAGCTGTTTTTT	CASSEPTGGSTGELFF
.	TRBV28	.	TRBJ1-3	TGTGCCAGCAGTCCCCCGGCGGGGCAATCTGGAAACACCATATATTTT	CASSPPAGQSGNTIYF
TRBD1	TRBV6-1	.	TRBJ2-1	TGTGCCAGCAGCGAAGACAGGGCTAATGAGCAGTTCTTC	CASSEDRANEQFF
.	TRBV3-1/TRBV3-2	.	TRBJ2-1	TGTGCCAGCAGCCAAGATCTACAGGGAAGGAACAATGAGCAGTTCTTC	CASSQDLQGRNNEQFF
.	TRBV30	.	TRBJ1-4	TGTGCCTGGAGTACGGGCCCTAAGGGTGAAAAACTGTTTTTT	CAWSTGPKGEKLFF
TRBD1	TRBV28	.	TRBJ2-7	TGTGCCAGCAGCCAACCGGACAGGGTCACCTACGAGCAGTACTTC	CASSQPDRVTYEQYF
TRBD1	TRBV7-7	.	TRBJ2-1	TGTGCCAGCAGTCGGACAGGGGGCTACAATGAGCAGTTCTTC	CASSRTGGYNEQFF
.	TRBV28	.	TRBJ1-1	TGTGCCAGCAGTTTACGCCAGGTCGAAGCTTTCTTT	CASSLRQVEAFF
TRBD2	TRBV12-5	.	TRBJ2-1	TGTGCTAGTGGTTTCCTAGCGGGGGCCTCCTACAATGAGCAGTTCTTC	CASGFLAGASYNEQFF
TRBD1	TRBV6-5	.	TRBJ1-2	TGTGCCAGCAGAGACAGGGGGATGGATTATGGCTACACCTTC	CASRDRGMDYGYTF
.	TRBV11-2	.	TRBJ2-7	TGTGCCAGCAGCCGAGTGGGGGGGGCAATTACCTACGAGCAGTACTTC	CASSRVGGAITYEQYF
.	TRBV5-1	.	TRBJ2-3	TGCGCCAGCAGCCCCTCGCTACTAGAATTGGCAGATACGCAGTATTTT	CASSPSLLELADTQYF
.	TRBV7-2	.	TRBJ2-7	TGTGCCAGCAGCCCCTTCCAATACGAGCAGTACTTC	CASSPFQYEQYF
TRBD1	TRBV20-1	.	TRBJ1-1	TGCAGTGCTGACAGGGACACTGAAGCTTTCTTT	CSADRDTEAFF
.	TRBV19	.	TRBJ1-2	TGTGCCAGTAACCCCAATCTATCAGGCGGCTACACCTTC	CASNPNLSGGYTF
.	TRBV5-1	.	TRBJ2-7	TGCGCCAGCAGCTTGCAGGACTCTAGCGAGCAGTACTTC	CASSLQDSSEQYF
.	TRBV6-5	once	TRBJ2-1	TGTGCCAGCAGTCGCGACGGATTCTCCTACAATGAGCAGTTCTTC	CASSRDGFSYNEQFF
TRBD2	TRBV28	.	TRBJ2-1	TGTGCCAGCAGTTTATTGGGGACTAGCGGGAGTAATGAGCAGTTCTTC	CASSLLGTSGSNEQFF
.	TRBV10-1	.	TRBJ1-2	TGCGCCAGCAGTGACGCGCAGGGTCAATCAGGCTACACCTTC	CASSDAQGQSGYTF
TRBD1	TRBV5-4	.	TRBJ2-5	TGTGCCAGCAGCCAGGGACAGGGAGGGGTCGGGACCCAGTACTTC	CASSQGQGGVGTQYF
.	TRBV7-3	.	TRBJ2-7	TGTGCCAGCAGCTTAAGGGCAGGGGAGACCTACGAGCAGTACTTC	CASSLRAGETYEQYF
TRBD2	TRBV5-1	.	TRBJ2-5	TGCGCCAGCAGCTTGCGGGGGGGCCAACAGGGGACCCAGTACTTC	CASSLRGGQQGTQYF
.	TRBV4-1	.	TRBJ1-5	TGCGCCAGCAGCGTCGGGGAGCAGCCCCAGCATTTT	CASSVGEQPQHF
TRBD1	TRBV12-3/TRBV12-4	.	TRBJ1-3	TGTGCCAGCAGTCAAGGACAGGGCAACACCATATATTTT	CASSQGQGNTIYF
.	TRBV7-9	few	TRBJ2-4	TGTGCCAGCAAGGGGCTAACCAAAAACATTCAGTACTTC	CASKGLTKNIQYF
.	TRBV7-9	many	TRBJ2-2	TGTGCCAGCAGCTTAGTTGGTGGGAAAACCGGGGAGCTGTTTTTT	CASSLVGGKTGELFF
.	TRBV5-4	.	TRBJ1-3	TGTGCCAGCAGCTTTGTGGGGTCAGGAAACACCATATATTTT	CASSFVGSGNTIYF
.	TRBV7-9	.	TRBJ2-3	TGTGCCAGCAGCCATCGAGTTACACGTCGCGGGTTCACAGATACGCAGTATTTT	CASSHRVTRRGFTDTQYF
.	TRBV28	.	TRBJ1-1	TGTGCCAGCAGTTTAATGAACACTGAAGCTTTCTTT	CASSLMNTEAFF
TRBD1	TRBV10-3	.	TRBJ1-2	TGTGCCATCAGTGAGCCGGGCGGACAGGGAGAGTATGGCTACACCTTC	CAISEPGGQGEYGYTF
.	TRBV11-1	.	TRBJ1-5	TGTGCCAGCCCCCCAGGGGTGGGTAATCAGCCCCAGCATTTT	CASPPGVGNQPQHF
.	TRBV28	.	TRBJ1-3	TGTGCCAGCCCAGCGTCCTCTGGAAACACCATATATTTT	CASPASSGNTIYF
TRBD2	TRBV3-1/TRBV3-2	.	TRBJ2-7	TGTGCCAGCAGCCAAGAATTCCCTAGCGGGTTCTCCTACGAGCAGTACTTC	CASSQEFPSGFSYEQYF
TRBD1	TRBV5-4	.	TRBJ2-7	TGTGCCAGCAGCTTAACCGGGACAGGGGGCTTCTACGAGCAGTACTTC	CASSLTGTGGFYEQYF
.	TRBV3-1/TRBV3-2	.	TRBJ2-7	TGTGCCAGCAGCCAAGTTGGCCGGGGAGGCGAGCAGTACTTC	CASSQVGRGGEQYF
TRBD1	TRBV7-7	.	TRBJ1-1	TGTGCCAGCAGCCGTATAGGACAGGGAATGAACACTGAAGCTTTCTTT	CASSRIGQGMNTEAFF
TRBD1	TRBV20-1	once	TRBJ2-5	TGCAGTGCTAGTTTTAGTAGGGGGCTGGGAGAGACCCAGTACTTC	CSASFSRGLGETQYF
.	TRBV10-3	.	TRBJ1-5	TGTGCCATCAGTGAGTCCGGGGGGCGCAGATATGATCAGCCCCAGCATTTT	CAISESGGRRYDQPQHF
.	TRBV19	.	TRBJ1-5	TGTGCCAGTAGTATAGATGAGCGAGTCGGGGGAAGGGGCAATCAGCCCCAGCATTTT	CASSIDERVGGRGNQPQHF
TRBD1	TRBV5-8	.	TRBJ1-4	TGTGCCAGCAGCGCTACCGGGACAGCAACTAATGAAAAACTGTTTTTT	CASSATGTATNEKLFF
TRBD1	TRBV27	.	TRBJ1-4	TGTGCCAGCAGTTTCAGACCGGGACAGGGATACGAAAAACTGTTTTTT	CASSFRPGQGYEKLFF
.	TRBV19	once	TRBJ2-7	TGTGCCAGTAGCGCAAAACCGTACTACGAGCAGTACTTC	CASSAKPYYEQYF
.	TRBV5-4	.	TRBJ2-3	TGTGCCAGCAGCTTGACAGGGGAGGCGCAGTATTTT	CASSLTGEAQYF
.	TRBV24-1	.	TRBJ2-5	TGTGCCACCAGTGATTTCTGGACCCAGTACTTC	CATSDFWTQYF
.	TRBV19	few	TRBJ1-6	TGTGCCAGTAGGTCATCAGGGGTACATAATTCACCCCTCCACTTT	CASRSSGVHNSPLHF
.	TRBV19	.	TRBJ1-5	TGTGCCAGTAGTATTTTTAATCTACAGGGCAATCAGCCCCAGCATTTT	CASSIFNLQGNQPQHF